This TCR beta chain appears in the sequencing data of a study of regulatory T cells in long-lasting Graves disease. Study-wide findings and caveats: Results may be inaccurate due to the small sample size. Relative to new patients (around 1,000), persistent patients exhibited greater sharing of public clonotypes (around 3,000). When disease was persistent, TRBV28, TRBJ1-2 and TRBJ2-5 were the favored segments.

Time point of the sample: newly diagnosed GD, antithyroid drugs for less than 3 months. The TCR library used RNA extracted from PBMCs. Patients met American Thyroid Association criteria for Graves' disease. This CDR3 has 16 residues. CDR1 and CDR2 (germline): MNHEY, SVGEGT. V was shortened by 5 bases and J by 0 bases, with 13 bases between the two germline ends. Library construction for TCR beta used iRepertoire HTBI primers and Arm-PCR of CDR3 regions. TCRdb processed the multiplex PCR reads anew with MiXCR; each CDR3 protein has one entry. This table has about 370,000 distinct CDR3 sequences, roughly 16% appearing once. Regarding this clonotype: As yet, its antigen is unknown.

This receptor was obtained from a female donor with Graves disease. The gene calls are TRBV6-2 or TRBV6-3 and TRBJ2-2; D unresolved. This sample comprised peripheral blood mononuclear cells (PBMCs), obtained at new diagnosis, from a patient treated with antithyroid drugs. The CDR3 nucleotides are TGTGCCAGCAGTGGAGCGTTTGGGTCGAACACCGGGGAGCTGTTTTTT. Protein product: CASSGAFGSNTGELFF.